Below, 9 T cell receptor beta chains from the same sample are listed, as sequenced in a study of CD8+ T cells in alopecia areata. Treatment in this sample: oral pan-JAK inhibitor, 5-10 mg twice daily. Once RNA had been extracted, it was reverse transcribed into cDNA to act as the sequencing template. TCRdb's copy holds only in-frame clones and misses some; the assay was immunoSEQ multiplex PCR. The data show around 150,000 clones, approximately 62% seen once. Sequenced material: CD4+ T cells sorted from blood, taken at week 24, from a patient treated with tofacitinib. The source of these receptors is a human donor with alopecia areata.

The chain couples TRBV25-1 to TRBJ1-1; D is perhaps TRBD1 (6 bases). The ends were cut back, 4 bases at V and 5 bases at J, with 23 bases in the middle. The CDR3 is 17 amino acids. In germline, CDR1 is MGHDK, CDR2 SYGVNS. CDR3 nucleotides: TGTGCCAGCAGTGCCACCAGGGGTCGGGGGGGTTCGACTGAAGCTTTCTTT. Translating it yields CASSATRGRGGSTEAFF.

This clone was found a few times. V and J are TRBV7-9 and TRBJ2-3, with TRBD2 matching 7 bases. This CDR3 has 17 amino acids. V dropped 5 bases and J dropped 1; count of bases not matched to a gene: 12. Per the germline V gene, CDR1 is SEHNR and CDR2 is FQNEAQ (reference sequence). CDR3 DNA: TGTGCCAGCAGCCCCCATGGGGGAGCGGGGCGCACAGATACGCAGTATTTT. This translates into CASSPHGGAGRTDTQYF.

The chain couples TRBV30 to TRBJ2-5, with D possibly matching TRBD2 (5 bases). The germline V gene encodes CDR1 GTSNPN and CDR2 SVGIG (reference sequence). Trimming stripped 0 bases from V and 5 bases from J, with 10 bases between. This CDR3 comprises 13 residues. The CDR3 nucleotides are TGTGCCTGGAGTGTACGGACTCGGGAGACCCAGTACTTC. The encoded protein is CAWSVRTRETQYF.

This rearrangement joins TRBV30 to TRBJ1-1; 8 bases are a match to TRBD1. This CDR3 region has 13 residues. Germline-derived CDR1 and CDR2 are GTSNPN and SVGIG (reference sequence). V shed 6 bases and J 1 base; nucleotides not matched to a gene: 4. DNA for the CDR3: TGTGCCTGCGACAGGGGCGGGAACACTGAAGCTTTCTTT. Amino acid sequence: CACDRGGNTEAFF. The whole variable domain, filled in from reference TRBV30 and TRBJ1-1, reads SQTIHQWPATLVQPVGSPLSLECTVEGTSNPNLYWYRQAAGRGLQLLFYSVGIGQISSEVPQNLSASRPQDRQFILSSKKLLLSDSGFYLCACDRGGNTEAFFGQGTRLTVV.

CDR3: CSVEEFRVGETQYF. In nucleotides, the CDR3 is TGCAGCGTTGAAGAATTCAGGGTGGGAGAGACCCAGTACTTC. The chain is built from TRBV29-1 and TRBJ2-5; tentatively, D is TRBD1 (5 bases). This CDR3 has 14 amino acids. V was pared by 0 bases and J by 4 bases, with 12 bases between. Germline V gives CDR1 SQVTM, CDR2 ANQGSEA.

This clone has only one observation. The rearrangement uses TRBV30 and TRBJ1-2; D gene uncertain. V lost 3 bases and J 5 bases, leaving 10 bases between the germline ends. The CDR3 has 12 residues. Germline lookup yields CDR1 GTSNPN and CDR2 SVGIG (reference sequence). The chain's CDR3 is CAWSLRTYGYTF. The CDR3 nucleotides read TGTGCCTGGAGCCTTAGGACTTATGGCTACACCTTC.

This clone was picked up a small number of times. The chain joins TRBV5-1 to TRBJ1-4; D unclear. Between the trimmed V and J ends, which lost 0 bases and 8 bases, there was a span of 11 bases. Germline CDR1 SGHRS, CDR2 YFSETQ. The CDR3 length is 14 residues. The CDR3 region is CASSLGLSREKLFF. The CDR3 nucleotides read TGCGCCAGCAGCTTGGGACTCAGCAGGGAAAAACTGTTTTTT. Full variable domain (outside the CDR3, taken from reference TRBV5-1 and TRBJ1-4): KAGVTQTPRYLIKTRGQQVTLSCSPISGHRSVSWYQQTPGQGLQFLFEYFSETQRNKGNFPGRFSGRQFSNSRSEMNVSTLELGDSALYLCASSLGLSREKLFFGSGTQLSVL.

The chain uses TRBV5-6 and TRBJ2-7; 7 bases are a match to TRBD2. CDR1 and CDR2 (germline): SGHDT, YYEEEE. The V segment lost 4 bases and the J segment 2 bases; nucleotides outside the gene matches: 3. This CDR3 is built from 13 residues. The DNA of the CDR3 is TGTGCCAGCAGCCCGACTAGCACCTACGAGCAGTACTTC. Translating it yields CASSPTSTYEQYF. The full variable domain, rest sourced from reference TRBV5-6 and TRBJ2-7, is DAGVTQSPTHLIKTRGQQVTLRCSPKSGHDTVSWYQQALGQGPQFIFQYYEEEERQRGNFPDRFSGHQFPNYSSELNVNALLLGDSALYLCASSPTSTYEQYFGPGTRLTVT.

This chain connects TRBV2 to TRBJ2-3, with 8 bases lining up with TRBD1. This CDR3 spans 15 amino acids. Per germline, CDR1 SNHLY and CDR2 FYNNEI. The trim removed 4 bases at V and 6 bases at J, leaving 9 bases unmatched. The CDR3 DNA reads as TGTGCCAGCAGTGGCTTGGACAGGGTGTTGGATACGCAGTATTTT. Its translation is CASSGLDRVLDTQYF.